These T cell receptor beta chains were read from a single sample in a study of blood T cell repertoires in COVID-19. Produced via immunoSEQ multiplex PCR; TCRdb's table is partial and in-frame only. The data show around 94,000 clones, around four fifths seen once. The sequenced sample was peripheral blood. These receptors were collected from a middle-aged man with active or convalescent COVID-19. CDR3s include the opening cysteine and the closing phenylalanine or tryptophan. The D gene is left open where the match is weak. Size tells how often a clone was seen (once, few, many) or the class of an expanded clone, and some rows leave it out.

TRBJ2-2	TRBV3-1/TRBV3-2	TRBD2	.	CASSQAGGNTGELFF	TGTGCCAGCAGCCAAGCGGGGGGTAACACCGGGGAGCTGTTTTTT
TRBJ2-1	TRBV18	TRBD1	.	CASSPSGQASGNEQFF	TGTGCCAGCTCACCCAGTGGACAGGCCTCTGGCAATGAGCAGTTCTTC
TRBJ1-1	TRBV11-3	.	.	CASSSGANTEAFF	TGTGCCAGCAGCTCGGGTGCGAACACTGAAGCTTTCTTT
TRBJ2-7	TRBV28	TRBD1	.	CASSATGGPTPYEQYF	TGTGCCAGCAGTGCTACAGGGGGCCCAACTCCCTACGAGCAGTACTTC
TRBJ1-6	TRBV11-2	.	.	CASIGGQSGGSPLHF	TGTGCCAGCATCGGAGGACAGTCAGGTGGGTCACCCCTCCACTTT
TRBJ1-2	TRBV5-5	TRBD1	.	CASSSDRVLNYGYTF	TGTGCCAGCAGCTCGGACAGGGTGTTAAACTATGGCTACACCTTC
TRBJ2-5	TRBV2	TRBD2	.	CASSLIAGAEETQYF	TGTGCCAGCAGTTTAATAGCGGGGGCTGAAGAGACCCAGTACTTC
TRBJ1-5	TRBV5-8	TRBD1	.	CASITFGTGGNQPQHF	TGTGCCAGCATCACCTTTGGGACAGGGGGCAACCAGCCCCAGCATTTT
TRBJ2-7	TRBV7-2	TRBD2	.	CASSFSGGLPSYEQYF	TGTGCCAGCAGCTTTAGCGGGGGGCTACCTTCCTACGAGCAGTACTTC
TRBJ1-2	TRBV30	.	.	CAWSEGRGYGYTF	TGTGCCTGGAGTGAGGGCAGGGGCTATGGCTACACCTTC
TRBJ2-2	TRBV29-1	TRBD2	.	CSVGGGENTGELFF	TGCAGCGTTGGCGGGGGGGAGAACACCGGGGAGCTGTTTTTT
TRBJ2-2	TRBV24-1	TRBD2	few	CATSDVTPAGTGELFF	TGTGCCACCAGTGATGTTACCCCAGCGGGGACCGGGGAGCTGTTTTTT
TRBJ2-3	TRBV9	.	.	CASSGGVNTQYF	TGTGCCAGCAGCGGCGGGGTGAATACGCAGTATTTT
TRBJ2-7	TRBV20-1	.	.	CSARRGYEQYF	TGCAGTGCCAGACGGGGCTACGAGCAGTACTTC
TRBJ2-1	TRBV5-4	.	.	CASSPNPTGRLGNEQFF	TGTGCCAGCAGCCCCAATCCCACAGGTCGGCTAGGAAATGAGCAGTTCTTC
TRBJ1-3	TRBV10-3	.	once	CAISVYESSGNTIYF	TGTGCCATCAGTGTTTACGAGAGCTCTGGAAACACCATATATTTT
TRBJ1-1	TRBV7-6	.	.	CASSVSGVGTEAFF	TGTGCCAGCAGCGTATCGGGGGTCGGGACTGAAGCTTTCTTT
TRBJ2-5	TRBV12-5	TRBD2	.	CASAPGLAWETQYF	TGTGCTAGTGCCCCGGGACTAGCGTGGGAGACCCAGTACTTC
TRBJ1-1	TRBV6-5	TRBD1	.	CASRTGVTEAFF	TGTGCCAGCAGGACAGGGGTCACTGAAGCTTTCTTT
TRBJ2-2	TRBV6-6	TRBD1	.	CASRQGAPGELFF	TGTGCCAGCAGGCAGGGGGCGCCTGGGGAGCTGTTTTTT
TRBJ2-7	TRBV7-6	.	.	CASSYYTGTSVSDEQYF	TGTGCCAGCAGCTACTATACCGGGACATCTGTTTCTGACGAGCAGTACTTC
TRBJ2-7	TRBV11-3	TRBD1	.	CASSRDRNSYEQYF	TGTGCCAGCAGCCGGGACAGAAACTCCTACGAGCAGTACTTC
TRBJ1-1	TRBV5-1	TRBD1	.	CASRGQLNTEAFF	TGCGCCAGCAGGGGACAGTTGAACACTGAAGCTTTCTTT
TRBJ2-3	TRBV11-2	.	once	CASSLAGTDTQYF	TGTGCCAGCAGCTTAGCGGGCACAGATACGCAGTATTTT
TRBJ2-1	TRBV10-1	.	few	CASSDSPTGQFF	TGCGCCAGCAGTGATAGCCCCACCGGGCAGTTCTTC
TRBJ1-1	TRBV19	TRBD1	.	CASSRAGQGVGGTEAFF	TGTGCCAGTAGCCGGGCCGGCCAGGGGGTCGGGGGCACTGAAGCTTTCTTT
TRBJ1-2	TRBV9	.	.	CASSPSGGGGSYGYTF	TGTGCCAGCAGCCCGTCTGGGGGGGGCGGCAGCTATGGCTACACCTTC
TRBJ2-5	TRBV7-2	TRBD1	.	CASSRGQGWETQYF	TGTGCCAGCAGTCGAGGACAGGGGTGGGAGACCCAGTACTTC
TRBJ2-5	TRBV12-3/TRBV12-4	.	.	CASSPRETQYF	TGTGCCAGCAGTCCCCGTGAGACCCAGTACTTC
TRBJ2-1	TRBV6-5	.	.	CACDSYNEQFF	TGTGCCTGCGACAGTTACAATGAGCAGTTCTTC
TRBJ1-1	TRBV15	TRBD1	.	CATSSPNGQGAPLSTEAFF	TGTGCCACCAGCAGTCCTAATGGACAGGGGGCGCCCCTGAGTACTGAAGCTTTCTTT
TRBJ1-5	TRBV9	.	.	CASSVPGHNSNQPQHF	TGTGCCAGCAGCGTCCCGGGACACAATAGCAATCAGCCCCAGCATTTT
TRBJ2-3	TRBV6-6	TRBD2	.	CASSPRTSGGSSTDTQYF	TGTGCCAGCAGTCCACGGACTAGCGGGGGCTCTAGCACAGATACGCAGTATTTT
TRBJ2-3	TRBV6-5	TRBD2	.	CASRRGGSDTQYF	TGTGCCAGCAGGCGGGGGGGATCAGATACGCAGTATTTT
TRBJ2-1	TRBV7-9	TRBD2	.	CASSLVGSGGISYNEQFF	TGTGCCAGCAGCTTAGTAGGGAGCGGGGGCATATCCTACAATGAGCAGTTCTTC
TRBJ1-2	TRBV29-1	TRBD1	.	CSVEADRALLYGYTF	TGCAGCGTTGAAGCTGACAGGGCCCTTCTCTATGGCTACACCTTC
TRBJ1-2	TRBV5-6	.	.	CASSRGNPYGYTF	TGTGCCAGCAGCCGCGGGAATCCCTATGGCTACACCTTC
TRBJ1-1	TRBV6-5	TRBD1	few	CASSYAARGTEAFF	TGTGCCAGCAGTTATGCCGCCAGGGGGACTGAAGCTTTCTTT
TRBJ1-1	TRBV7-2	.	.	CASSLQAGGGLDEAFF	TGTGCCAGCAGCTTACAAGCGGGGGGCGGTCTGGACGAAGCTTTCTTT
TRBJ2-2	TRBV7-2	.	.	CASSLLAPGELFF	TGTGCCAGCAGCTTATTGGCACCCGGGGAGCTGTTTTTT
TRBJ2-3	TRBV7-2	TRBD1	medium-sized	CASSPWTGGTDTQYF	TGTGCCAGCAGCCCGTGGACAGGGGGCACAGATACGCAGTATTTT
TRBJ2-3	TRBV29-1	.	.	CSVEVATDTQYF	TGCAGCGTTGAAGTAGCCACAGATACGCAGTATTTT
TRBJ1-6	TRBV3-1/TRBV3-2	TRBD1	.	CASSQGLGQGFTPLHF	TGTGCCAGCAGCCAAGGCTTGGGACAGGGTTTTACACCCCTCCACTTT
TRBJ1-3	TRBV29-1	.	few	CSALGDSGNTIYF	TGCAGCGCTCTAGGGGACTCTGGAAACACCATATATTTT
TRBJ2-5	TRBV6-6	.	few	CASKEEIGTQYF	TGTGCCAGCAAAGAGGAGATAGGGACCCAGTACTTC
TRBJ2-3	TRBV15	.	.	CATSRDGGLATDTQYF	TGTGCCACCAGCAGAGATGGGGGCCTAGCCACAGATACGCAGTATTTT
TRBJ2-5	TRBV5-6	TRBD1	.	CASSGGQQETQYF	TGTGCCAGCAGCGGGGGACAGCAAGAGACCCAGTACTTC
TRBJ2-2	TRBV2	.	.	CASSRTGELFF	TGTGCCAGCAGCCGGACCGGGGAGCTGTTTTTT
TRBJ2-5	TRBV6-5	.	.	CASRAFGAGGVQYF	TGTGCCAGCAGGGCCTTTGGGGCCGGCGGAGTCCAGTACTTC
TRBJ2-7	TRBV3-1/TRBV3-2	.	.	CASSQEGDIYEQYF	TGTGCCAGCAGCCAAGAAGGGGACATCTACGAGCAGTACTTC
TRBJ1-5	TRBV27	.	.	CASSLEGLGNQPQHF	TGTGCCAGCAGTTTAGAGGGTCTAGGCAATCAGCCCCAGCATTTT
TRBJ1-1	TRBV24-1	.	once	CATSDSRRAFF	TGTGCCACCAGTGATTCCCGGAGGGCTTTCTTT
TRBJ2-7	TRBV5-1	TRBD2	.	CASSLEAGSYEQYF	TGCGCCAGCAGCTTGGAAGCGGGGTCCTACGAGCAGTACTTC
TRBJ1-6	TRBV7-9	.	few	CASSSSDRSPLHF	TGTGCCAGCAGCTCCTCAGATCGTTCACCCCTCCACTTT